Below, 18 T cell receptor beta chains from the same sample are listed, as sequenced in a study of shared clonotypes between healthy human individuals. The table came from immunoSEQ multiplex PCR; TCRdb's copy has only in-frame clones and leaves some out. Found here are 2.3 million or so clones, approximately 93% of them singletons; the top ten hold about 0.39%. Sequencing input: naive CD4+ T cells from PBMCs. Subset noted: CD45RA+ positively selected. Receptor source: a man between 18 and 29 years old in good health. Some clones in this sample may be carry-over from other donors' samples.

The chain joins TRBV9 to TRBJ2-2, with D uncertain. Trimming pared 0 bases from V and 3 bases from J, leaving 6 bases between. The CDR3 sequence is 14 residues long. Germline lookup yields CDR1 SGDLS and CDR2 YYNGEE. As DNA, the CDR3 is TGTGCCAGCAGCGTAGTTCAGGACACCGGGGAGCTGTTTTTT. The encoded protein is CASSVVQDTGELFF.

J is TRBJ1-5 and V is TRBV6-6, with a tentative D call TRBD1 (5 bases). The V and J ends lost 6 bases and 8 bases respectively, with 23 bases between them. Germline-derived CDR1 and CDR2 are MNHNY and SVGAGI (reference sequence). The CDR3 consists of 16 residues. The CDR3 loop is CASSSPGHHPGEPQHF. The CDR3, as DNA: TGTGCCAGCAGCTCACCCGGACACCATCCGGGGGAGCCCCAGCATTTT.

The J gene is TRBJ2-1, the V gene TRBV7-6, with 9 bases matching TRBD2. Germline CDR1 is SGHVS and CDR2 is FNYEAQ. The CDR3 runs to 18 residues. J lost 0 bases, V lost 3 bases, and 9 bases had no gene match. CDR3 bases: TGTGCCAGCAGCTTCCGACTAGCGGAAAAACGCTCCTACAATGAGCAGTTCTTC. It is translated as CASSFRLAEKRSYNEQFF.

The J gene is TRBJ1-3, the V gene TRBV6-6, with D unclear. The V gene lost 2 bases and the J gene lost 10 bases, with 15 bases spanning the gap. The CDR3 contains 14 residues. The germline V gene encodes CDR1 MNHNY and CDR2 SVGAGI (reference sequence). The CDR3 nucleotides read TGTGCCAGCAGTTACACCGGCCAGGCCCCTACCATATATTTT. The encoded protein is CASSYTGQAPTIYF.

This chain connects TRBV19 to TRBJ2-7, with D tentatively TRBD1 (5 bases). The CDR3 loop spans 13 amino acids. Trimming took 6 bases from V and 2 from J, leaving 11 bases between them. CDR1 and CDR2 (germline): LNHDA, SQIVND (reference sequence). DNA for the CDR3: TGTGCCAGTAGCAGGGTTTTGGCCTACGAGCAGTACTTC. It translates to CASSRVLAYEQYF.

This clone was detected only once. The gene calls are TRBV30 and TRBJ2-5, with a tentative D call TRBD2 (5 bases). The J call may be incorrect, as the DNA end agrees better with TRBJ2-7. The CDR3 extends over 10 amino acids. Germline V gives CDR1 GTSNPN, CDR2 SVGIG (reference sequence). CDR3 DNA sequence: TGTGCCTGGAGTACTAGCGAGCAGTACTTC. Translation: CAWSTSEQYF.

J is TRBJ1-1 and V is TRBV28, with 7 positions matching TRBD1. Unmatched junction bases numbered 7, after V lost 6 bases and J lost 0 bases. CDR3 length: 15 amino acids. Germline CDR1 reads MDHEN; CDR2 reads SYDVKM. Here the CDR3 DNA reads TGTGCCAGCAGCCCGATGACAGGGTTGAACACTGAAGCTTTCTTT. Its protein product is CASSPMTGLNTEAFF.

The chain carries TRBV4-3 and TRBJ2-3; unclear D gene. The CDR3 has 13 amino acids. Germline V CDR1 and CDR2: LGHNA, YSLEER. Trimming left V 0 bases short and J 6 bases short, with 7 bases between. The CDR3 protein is CASSQEPADTQYF. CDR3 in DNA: TGCGCCAGCAGCCAAGAACCCGCGGATACGCAGTATTTT.

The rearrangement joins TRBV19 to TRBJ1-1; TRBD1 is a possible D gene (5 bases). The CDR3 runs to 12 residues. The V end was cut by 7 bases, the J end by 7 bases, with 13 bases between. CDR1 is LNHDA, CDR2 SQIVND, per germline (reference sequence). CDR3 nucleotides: TGTGCCAGTATCCCGACAGTCGGTGAAGCTTTCTTT. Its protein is CASIPTVGEAFF. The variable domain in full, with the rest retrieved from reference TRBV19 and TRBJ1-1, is DGGITQSPKYLFRKEGQNVTLSCEQNLNHDAMYWYRQDPGQGLRLIYYSQIVNDFQKGDIAEGYSVSREKKESFPLTVTSAQKNPTAFYLCASIPTVGEAFFGQGTRLTVV.

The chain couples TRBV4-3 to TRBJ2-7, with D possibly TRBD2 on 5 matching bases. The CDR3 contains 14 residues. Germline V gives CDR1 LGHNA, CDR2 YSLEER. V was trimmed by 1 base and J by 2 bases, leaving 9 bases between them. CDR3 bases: TGCGCCAGCAGCCAAGGGCCAGCGGCCTACGAGCAGTACTTC. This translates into CASSQGPAAYEQYF.

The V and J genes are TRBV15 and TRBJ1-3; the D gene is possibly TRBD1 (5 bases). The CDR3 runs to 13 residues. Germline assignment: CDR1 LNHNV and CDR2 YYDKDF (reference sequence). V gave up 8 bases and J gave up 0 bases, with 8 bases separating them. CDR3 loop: CATGARSGNTIYF. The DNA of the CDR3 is TGTGCCACCGGGGCTCGCTCTGGAAACACCATATATTTT.

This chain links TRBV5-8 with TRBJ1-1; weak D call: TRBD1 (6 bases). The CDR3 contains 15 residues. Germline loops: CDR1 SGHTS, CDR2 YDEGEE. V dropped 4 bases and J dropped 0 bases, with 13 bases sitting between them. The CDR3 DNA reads TGTGCCAGCAGCCCCCGAGGGGGAATGAACACTGAAGCTTTCTTT. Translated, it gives CASSPRGGMNTEAFF.

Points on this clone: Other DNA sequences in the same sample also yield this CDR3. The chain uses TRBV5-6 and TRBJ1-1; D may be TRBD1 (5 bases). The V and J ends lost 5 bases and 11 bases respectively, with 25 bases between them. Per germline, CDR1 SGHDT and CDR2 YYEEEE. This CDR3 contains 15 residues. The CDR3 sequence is CASSSSPRDPGGAFF. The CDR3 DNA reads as TGTGCCAGCAGTTCAAGCCCTCGGGACCCGGGTGGGGCTTTCTTT.

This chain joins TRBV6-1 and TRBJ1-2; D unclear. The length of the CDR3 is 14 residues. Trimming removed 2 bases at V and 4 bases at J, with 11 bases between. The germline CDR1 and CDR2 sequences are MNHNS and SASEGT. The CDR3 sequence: CASSESLGPYGYTF. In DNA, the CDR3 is TGTGCCAGCAGTGAAAGTTTAGGGCCCTATGGCTACACCTTC.

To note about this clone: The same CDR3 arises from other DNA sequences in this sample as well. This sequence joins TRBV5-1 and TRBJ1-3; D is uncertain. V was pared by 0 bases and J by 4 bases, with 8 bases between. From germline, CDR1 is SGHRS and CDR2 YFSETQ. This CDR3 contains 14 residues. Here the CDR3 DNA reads TGCGCCAGCAGCTTGGGGTCGTCGGGAAACACCATATATTTT. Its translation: CASSLGSSGNTIYF.

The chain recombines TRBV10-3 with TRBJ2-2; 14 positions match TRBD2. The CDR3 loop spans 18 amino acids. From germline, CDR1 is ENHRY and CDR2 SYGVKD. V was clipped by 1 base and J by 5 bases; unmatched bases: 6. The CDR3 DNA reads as TGTGCCATCAGTGAGTTAAAGAGGACTAGCGGGAGGACCGGGGAGCTGTTTTTT. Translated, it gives CAISELKRTSGRTGELFF.

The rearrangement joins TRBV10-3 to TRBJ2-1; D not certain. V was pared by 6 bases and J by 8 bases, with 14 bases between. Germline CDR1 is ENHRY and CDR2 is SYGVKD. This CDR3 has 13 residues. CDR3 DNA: TGTGCCATCAGGAAGGACCCTGGGGATGAGCAGTTCTTC. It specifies CAIRKDPGDEQFF.

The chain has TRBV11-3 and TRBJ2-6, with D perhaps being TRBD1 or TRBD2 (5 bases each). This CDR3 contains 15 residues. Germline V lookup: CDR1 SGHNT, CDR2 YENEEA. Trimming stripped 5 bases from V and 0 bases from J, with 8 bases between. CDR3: CASSSGGSGANVLTF. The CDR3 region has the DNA TGTGCCAGCAGCAGTGGGGGCTCTGGGGCCAACGTCCTGACTTTC.